This T cell receptor beta chain was captured in a study of human T cells and chemical hapten exposure. V trimming: 3 bases; J trimming: 0 bases; junction bases outside the gene matches: 6. Looked up from germline, CDR1 is DFQATT and CDR2 is SNEGSKA (reference sequence). The CDR3 extends over 16 amino acids. Sample time point: pre-sensitization, week 0. Noted treatment: therapeutic diphenylcyclopropenone sensitization with weekly scalp DPC. Each donor was an alopecia patient between 18 and 70 years of age who qualified for DPC. The template was total RNA from unfractionated whole blood. Via MiXCR, TCRdb re-called the RACE reads, giving one row per CDR3 protein. The repertoire consists of 85,000 to 90,000 distinct CDR3 sequences, with around 9.6% occurring once and the leading ten covering 3.6%.

The J gene is TRBJ2-4, the V gene TRBV20-1; 9 bases line up with TRBD2. The receptor was isolated from a woman in her 40s with alopecia areata. Some clones in this sample may be carry-over from other donors' samples. This specimen was whole blood, taken in connection with sensitization to the hapten diphenylcyclopropenone (DPC). CDR3 protein: CSARLAGTLAKNIQYF. CDR3 DNA sequence: TGCAGTGCTAGGCTAGCGGGGACTTTAGCCAAAAACATTCAGTACTTC.